This record covers a single TCR beta chain. The antigen it recognizes is unknown. This may arise from a read error, as a much more abundant clone is one base away. From the cysteine up to the phenylalanine, the CDR3 has a length of 13 residues. The retained sequence is limited to the CDR3, 39 bases, with the frame set at the first base. The V end loses 8 bases and the J end loses 8 bases, and a stretch of 16 bases separates them. CDR1 WNHNN and CDR2 SYGVQD were looked up in the germline V gene (reference sequence). The source of the sample is a study of post-analysis software for immune sequencing data (dated by TCRdb to about 2015). About the full investigation: Disease courses on record covered relapsing-remitting, secondary progressive and progressive-relapsing multiple sclerosis, though some patients had no subtype annotation. The multiple sclerosis patient repertoires were compared with roughly twelve previously published healthy control repertoires from donors aged roughly 6 to 27 years. A subset of samples was prepared in parallel using single-end sample barcoding, then pooled and co-amplified after Illumina adapter ligation.

TCR beta repertoires were profiled from peripheral blood of 13 young patients with multiple sclerosis to demonstrate the VDJtools post-analysis software. The patients with multiple sclerosis were children and adolescents between roughly 6 and 16 years of age. The receptor library was made with PCR. Sequencer: Illumina HiSeq 2500. To reduce PCR and sequencing biases, unique molecular identifiers were built into the TCR beta cDNA libraries. Every 1 to 10 million input T cells yielded approximately 500,000 cDNA molecules, meaning each molecule approximated one T cell. The patient libraries were prepared and sequenced using the same protocol as the earlier healthy control dataset. Within a given batch, samples were prepared together, multiplexed and sequenced on the same HiSeq lane. Per the authors' processing: Raw barcoded reads were processed with MIGEC, discarding single-read molecular identifier groups before consensus assembly and CDR3 extraction. Clonotype tables were post-analysed with VDJtools, and diversity was normalized by down-sampling all datasets to the smallest sample size. In repertoire overlap clustering, CDR3 amino acid sequences, but not nucleotide sequences, were matched to correct batch-related cross-sample contamination. Using fastp at Q25 and MiXCR, TCRdb reprocessed the public reads and kept productive beta chains. Every distinct CDR3 protein forms one entry, paired with its most common genes and DNA. The authors' filters were not applied to this entry. The sample yields hundreds of thousands of distinct CDR3 sequences; just under 30% were counted once. The ten largest clones add up to approximately 0.55% of the sample.

Beyond this particular receptor, the publication reports: Multiple sclerosis patients had significantly lower normalized Chao1 diversity than controls, a result that suggests substantial peripheral T-cell clonal expansion. Significantly higher frequencies in patients than in controls were found for roughly 5 TRBV segments, including TRBV5-6, TRBV5-1 and TRBV20-1. When samples were clustered directly using the F measure, samples prepared in the same batch co-clustered strongly, which prompted a batch-effect correction. The control group was slightly older than the multiple sclerosis patient group.

The receptor's source is a girl aged 5 to 17 with multiple sclerosis. The sequenced material came from blood. This chain joins TRBV10-1 to TRBJ2-1, with a weak D call of TRBD2 (6 bases match). CDR3 reads: CASGDGGSDEQFF. The nucleotide sequence reads TGCGCCAGCGGCGATGGGGGGTCGGATGAGCAGTTCTTC.